The clone carrying this T cell receptor beta chain was seen only a few times. The data belong to a study of CD8+ T cells in alopecia areata. Germline V gene lookup returns CDR1 SQVTM and CDR2 ANQGSEA. Trimming cost V 6 bases and J 5 bases, with 16 bases left between them. The CDR3 loop spans 14 amino acids. Extraction and reverse transcription of RNA yielded cDNA as the sequencing template. TCRdb's copy holds only in-frame clones and misses some; the assay was immunoSEQ multiplex PCR. Here the sample spans over 200,000 clones, around 66% being singletons. Treatment meaning: oral pan-JAK inhibitor, 5-10 mg twice daily.

The chain employs TRBV29-1 and TRBJ1-4; D is unresolved. The starting material was CD4+ T cells sorted from blood, obtained at week 4, from a patient treated with tofacitinib. The sequence was obtained from a human donor with alopecia areata. CDR3 sequence (DNA): TGCAGCGTCTCGGGAGCCGGGGAGAATGAAAAACTGTTTTTT. Translation gives CSVSGAGENEKLFF.